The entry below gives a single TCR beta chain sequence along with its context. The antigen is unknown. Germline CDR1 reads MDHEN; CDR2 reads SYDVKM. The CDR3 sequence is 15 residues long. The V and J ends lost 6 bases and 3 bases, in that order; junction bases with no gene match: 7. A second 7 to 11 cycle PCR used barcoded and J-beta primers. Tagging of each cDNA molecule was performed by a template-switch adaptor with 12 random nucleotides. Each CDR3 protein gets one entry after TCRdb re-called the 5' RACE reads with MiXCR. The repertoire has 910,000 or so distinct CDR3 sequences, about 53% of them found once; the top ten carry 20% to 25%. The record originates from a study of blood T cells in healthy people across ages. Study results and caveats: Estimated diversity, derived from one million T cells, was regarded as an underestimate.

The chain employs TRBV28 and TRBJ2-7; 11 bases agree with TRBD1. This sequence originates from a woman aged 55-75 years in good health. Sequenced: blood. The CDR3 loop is CASRTDGTGGYEQYF. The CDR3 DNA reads TGTGCCAGCAGGACGGACGGGACAGGGGGCTACGAGCAGTACTTC.